This T cell receptor (beta chain) was found in a study of breast tumors, draining lymph nodes, adjacent tissues. About this clonotype itself: Antigen: not known.

TCRdb reanalysed the multiplex PCR reads using MiXCR and keeps one entry per CDR3 protein. The sample consists of around 14,000 distinct CDR3 sequences, around 55% of them appearing once. The V gene's germline CDR1 is SGHVS and CDR2 FQNEAQ. The length of the CDR3 is 15 residues. The V and J ends lost 1 base and 4 bases respectively, with 11 bases between them. Study-wide points: Data only fit, rather than demonstrated, lymph node origin of most tumor T cells. Luminal-like breast cancer showed significantly greater tumor-nontumor repertoire similarity than basal-like breast cancer did. Compared with lymph nodes, tumors were less diverse; compared with nontumor tissue, more.

The specimen was tumor-adjacent breast tissue. The clonotype was recovered from a female donor with breast cancer. Some clones in this sample may be carry-over from other donors' samples. This sequence joins TRBV7-8 and TRBJ1-5; D is uncertain. The CDR3 DNA sequence: TGTGCCAGCAGCTTAGTAGACGCGGCGAATCAGCCCCAGCATTTT. Its translation is CASSLVDAANQPQHF. Looking up the rest from reference TRBV7-8 and TRBJ1-5 gives the full variable domain: GAGVSQSPRYKVAKRGQDVALRCDPISGHVSLFWYQQALGQGPEFLTYFQNEAQLDKSGLPSDRFFAERPEGSVSTLKIQRTQQEDSAVYLCASSLVDAANQPQHFGDGTRLSIL.